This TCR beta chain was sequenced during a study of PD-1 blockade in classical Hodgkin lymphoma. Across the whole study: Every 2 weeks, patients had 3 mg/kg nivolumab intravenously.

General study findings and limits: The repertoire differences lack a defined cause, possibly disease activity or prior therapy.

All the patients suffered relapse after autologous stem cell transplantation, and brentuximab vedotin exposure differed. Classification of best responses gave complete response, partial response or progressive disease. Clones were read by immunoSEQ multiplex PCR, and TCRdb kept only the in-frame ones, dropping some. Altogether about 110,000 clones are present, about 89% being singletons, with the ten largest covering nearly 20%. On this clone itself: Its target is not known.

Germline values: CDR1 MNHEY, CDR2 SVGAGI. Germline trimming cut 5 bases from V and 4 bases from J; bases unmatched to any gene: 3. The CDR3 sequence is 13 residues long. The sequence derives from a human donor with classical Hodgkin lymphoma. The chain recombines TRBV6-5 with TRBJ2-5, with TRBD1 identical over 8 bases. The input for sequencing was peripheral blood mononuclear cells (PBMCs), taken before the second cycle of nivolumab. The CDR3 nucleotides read TGTGCCAGCAGTCAACAGGGGGGAGAGACCCAGTACTTC. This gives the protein CASSQQGGETQYF.